This T cell receptor (beta chain) was found in a study of vaccination effects on CD4 cells after COVID-19. Study-wide findings and caveats: By a late point after vaccination, infection- and vaccine-induced clones had shrunk markedly through clonal contraction.

The germline V gene encodes CDR1 SGDLS and CDR2 YYNGEE. V lost 4 bases, J lost 3 bases, and 4 bases stayed unmatched. This CDR3 region has 14 residues. The ViraFEST assay expanded antigen-specific CD4+ T cells with viral peptide pools before sequencing. Isolating CD4+ T cells followed 9 to 11 days of culture. PCR showed that the person got SARS-CoV-2 infection at some point between March and December 2020. It was with about 10 IU/ml IL-2 and roughly 9.2 ug/ml peptides that some 2 million PBMC per well were cultured. Sequencing was performed with immunoSEQ multiplex PCR; in TCRdb, only in-frame clones are kept and a portion is missing. The sample includes 20,000 to 30,000 clones, 69% of them seen just once. This clone was seen just once. The antigen remains undetermined.

This material consisted of CD4+ T cells from PBMCs cultured with SARS-CoV-2 spike peptides, taken before COVID-19 vaccination. The TCR originated in a human donor who had a prior SARS-CoV-2 infection. The genes are TRBV9 and TRBJ1-1; 9 bases match TRBD1. The CDR3 sequence is CASSPGQGYTEAFF. The CDR3 DNA reads as TGTGCCAGCAGCCCCGGACAGGGGTACACTGAAGCTTTCTTT.